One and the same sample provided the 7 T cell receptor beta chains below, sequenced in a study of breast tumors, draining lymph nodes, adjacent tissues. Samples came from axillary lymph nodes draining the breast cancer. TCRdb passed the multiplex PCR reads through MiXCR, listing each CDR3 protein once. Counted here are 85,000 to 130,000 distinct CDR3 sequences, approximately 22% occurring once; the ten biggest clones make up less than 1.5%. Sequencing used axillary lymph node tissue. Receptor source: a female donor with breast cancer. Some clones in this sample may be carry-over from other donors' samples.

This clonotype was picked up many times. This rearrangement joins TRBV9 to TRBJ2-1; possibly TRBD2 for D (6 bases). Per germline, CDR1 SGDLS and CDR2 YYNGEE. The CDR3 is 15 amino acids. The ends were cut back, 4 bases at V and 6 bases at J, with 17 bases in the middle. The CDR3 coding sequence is TGTGCCAGCAGCACGACGGGAGCCACACCCAATGAGCAGTTCTTC. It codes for CASSTTGATPNEQFF. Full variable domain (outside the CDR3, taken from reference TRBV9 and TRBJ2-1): DSGVTQTPKHLITATGQRVTLRCSPRSGDLSVYWYQQSLDQGLQFLIQYYNGEERAKGNILERFSAQQFPDLHSELNLSSLELGDSALYFCASSTTGATPNEQFFGPGTRLTVL.

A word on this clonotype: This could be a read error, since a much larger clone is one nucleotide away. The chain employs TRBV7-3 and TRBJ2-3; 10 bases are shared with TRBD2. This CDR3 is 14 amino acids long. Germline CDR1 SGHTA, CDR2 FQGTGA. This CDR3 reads CASSFGLAADAQYF. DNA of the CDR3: TGTGCCAGCAGCTTTGGACTAGCGGCAGATGCGCAGTATTTT.

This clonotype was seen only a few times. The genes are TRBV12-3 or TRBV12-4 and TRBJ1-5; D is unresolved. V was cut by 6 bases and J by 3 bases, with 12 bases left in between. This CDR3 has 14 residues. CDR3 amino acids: CASSTVRLNQPQHF. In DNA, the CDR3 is TGTGCCAGCAGCACCGTACGACTCAATCAGCCCCAGCATTTT.

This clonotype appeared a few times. The DNA for the CDR3 is TGTGCCAGCAGTGAAGCGGCGGTAGCGGCAGTTATAGCCAAAAACATTCAGTACTTC. This codes for CASSEAAVAAVIAKNIQYF. The J gene is TRBJ2-4, the V gene TRBV6-1, with TRBD2 as a possible D gene (6 bases). Trimming shortened V by 0 bases and J by 0 bases, and 18 bases separated the two germline ends. The CDR3 is made up of 19 amino acids. The germline CDR1 and CDR2 sequences are MNHNS and SASEGT.

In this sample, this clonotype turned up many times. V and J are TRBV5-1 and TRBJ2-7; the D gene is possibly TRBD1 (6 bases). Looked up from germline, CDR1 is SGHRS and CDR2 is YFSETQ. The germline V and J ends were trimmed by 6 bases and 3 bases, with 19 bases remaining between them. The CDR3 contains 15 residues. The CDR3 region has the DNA TGCGCCAGCAAAAACTTGGACAGCTTCCTCTACGAGCAGTACTTC. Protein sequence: CASKNLDSFLYEQYF.

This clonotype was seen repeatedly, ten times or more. The CDR3 DNA is TGCAGTGCTCTTGCCGGGACTAGCGTGACAGATACGCAGTATTTT. This encodes CSALAGTSVTDTQYF. The chain combines TRBV20-1 with TRBJ2-3; 10 bases are shared with TRBD2. The J segment lost 3 bases and the V segment lost 5 bases, leaving 8 bases of the junction unmatched. Germline V gene data show CDR1 as DFQATT and CDR2 as SNEGSKA (reference sequence). The CDR3 totals 15 residues.

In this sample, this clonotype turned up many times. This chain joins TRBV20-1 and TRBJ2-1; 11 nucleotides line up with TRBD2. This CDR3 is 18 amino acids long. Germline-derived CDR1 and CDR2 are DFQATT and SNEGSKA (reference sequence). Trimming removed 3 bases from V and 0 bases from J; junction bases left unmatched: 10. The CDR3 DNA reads TGCAGTGCTAGTGGGAGGACTAGCGGGTACAGCTCCTACAATGAGCAGTTCTTC. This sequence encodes CSASGRTSGYSSYNEQFF.